This is a list of T cell receptor beta chains from one sample in a study of T cells after yellow fever vaccination. A single record per CDR3 protein comes from TCRdb applying MiXCR to the 5' RACE reads. The sample includes 230,000 or so distinct CDR3 sequences, approximately 6.3% of them seen just once. This material consisted of CD4+ T cells sorted from PBMCs, taken on the day of the yellow fever booster vaccination. The receptors derive from a man aged 25-45 years who received the YFV17D yellow fever vaccine. CDR3s include the opening cysteine and the closing phenylalanine or tryptophan. The D gene is left open where the match is weak. Rows give clone size only sometimes, using once, few, many, or a class for an expanded clone.

>TRBV5-5|TRBJ1-5|-|-
TGTGCCAGCAGCACCCGGGTTGATAGCAATCAGCCCCAGCATTTT
CASSTRVDSNQPQHF
>TRBV6-2/TRBV6-3|TRBJ2-2|few|-
TGTGCCAGCAGTTCTCCCAGGTTCGGGGGCTGGGAGCTGTTTTTT
CASSSPRFGGWELFF
>TRBV30|TRBJ2-1|few|-
TGTGCCTGGAGTGTAGGGGCGGGCGTCTACAATGAGCAGTTCTTC
CAWSVGAGVYNEQFF
>TRBV5-4|TRBJ2-4|many|TRBD2
TGTGCCAGCAGCCCAGCGGGATTTGCCATTCAGTACTTC
CASSPAGFAIQYF
>TRBV5-1|TRBJ2-7|-|TRBD1
TGCGCCAGCAGCTTGGGGACAGGAGCCTCCTACGAGCAGTACTTC
CASSLGTGASYEQYF
>TRBV5-6|TRBJ2-2|-|-
TGTGCCAGCACCCCGCGACTCACCGGGGAGCTGTTTTTT
CASTPRLTGELFF
>TRBV20-1|TRBJ2-7|few|-
TGCAGTGCTAGAGGGGGAGGGGGCCAGTACGAGCAGTACTTC
CSARGGGGQYEQYF
>TRBV6-1|TRBJ2-7|-|TRBD2
TGTGCCAGCGGCACCCGGGTAGCGGGAGGTTACGAGCAGTACTTC
CASGTRVAGGYEQYF
>TRBV10-2|TRBJ1-2|many|-
TGCGCCAGCAGTGAGTCCGGGCTGGGCTACACCTTC
CASSESGLGYTF
>TRBV28|TRBJ2-3|few|TRBD1
TGTGCCAGCAGTTCCGGACAGGGGGGAGATACGCAGTATTTT
CASSSGQGGDTQYF
>TRBV12-3/TRBV12-4|TRBJ2-3|many|-
TGTGCCAGCAGCTTGACGACAGAGAGGGGTACGCAGTATTTT
CASSLTTERGTQYF
>TRBV24-1|TRBJ2-7|few|TRBD1
TGTGCCACAGGAAGACAGGGATCCTACGAGCAGTACTTC
CATGRQGSYEQYF
>TRBV2|TRBJ2-6|-|-
TGTGCCAGCAGTGACGCAAACTCTGGGGCCAACGTCCTGACTTTC
CASSDANSGANVLTF
>TRBV7-2|TRBJ1-4|-|-
TGTGCCAGCAGCGAGGGGGGAGTAAAACTGTTTTTT
CASSEGGVKLFF
>TRBV20-1|TRBJ2-3|few|-
TGCAGTGCTAAAAGGGGGACTAGCACAGATACGCAGTATTTT
CSAKRGTSTDTQYF
>TRBV24-1|TRBJ2-1|many|-
TGTGCCACCCCGACAGGTGGGGCGAGGAATGAGCAGTTCTTC
CATPTGGARNEQFF
>TRBV28|TRBJ2-5|-|-
TGTGCCAGCAGTTTCTTGTATAACGGAGAGACCCAGTACTTC
CASSFLYNGETQYF
>TRBV10-3|TRBJ2-5|-|-
TGTGCCATCAGTGCGATTCAATTCCAAGAGACCCAGTACTTC
CAISAIQFQETQYF
>TRBV12-3/TRBV12-4|TRBJ2-7|few|-
TGTGCCAGCAGCTACTTAGACCGCGAGCAGTACTTC
CASSYLDREQYF
>TRBV15|TRBJ1-2|-|TRBD1
TGTGCCACCAGCAGAGTAGCCGGGACAGATGGCTACACCTTC
CATSRVAGTDGYTF
>TRBV28|TRBJ2-7|few|-
TGTGCCAGCACCCGAGGGATAGACTTCGAGCAGTACTTC
CASTRGIDFEQYF
>TRBV6-4|TRBJ2-7|few|TRBD1
TGTGCCAGCAGTACGGGCGGACAGGCGACCTACGAGCAGTACTTC
CASSTGGQATYEQYF
>TRBV12-3/TRBV12-4|TRBJ2-2|-|-
TGTGCCAGCAGTTTCAGGAGAACGAACACCGGGGAGCTGTTTTTT
CASSFRRTNTGELFF
>TRBV7-3|TRBJ2-3|-|-
TGTGCCAGCAGCTTAACAGCGCTCACCAGCACAGATACGCAGTATTTT
CASSLTALTSTDTQYF
>TRBV19|TRBJ2-3|-|TRBD2
TGTGCCAGTAAGGCGGGAGGGGATACGCAGTATTTT
CASKAGGDTQYF
>TRBV30|TRBJ2-3|-|TRBD1
TGTGCCTGGAGCGGATATGCAGGGGGCGGAACAGATACGCAGTATTTT
CAWSGYAGGGTDTQYF
>TRBV7-2|TRBJ2-1|few|TRBD2
TGTGCCAGCAGCTTAGAGGGAGGGCCGGGTGAGCAGTTCTTC
CASSLEGGPGEQFF
>TRBV10-3|TRBJ2-3|few|TRBD2
TGTGCCATCAGTGAGGGGGCTAGCGGTAGCACAGATACGCAGTATTTT
CAISEGASGSTDTQYF
>TRBV11-2|TRBJ2-5|few|TRBD1
TGTGCCAGCGGGACAGGGCGGATGGAGACCCAGTACTTC
CASGTGRMETQYF
>TRBV20-1|TRBJ2-3|many|TRBD2
TGCAGTGCTAGAATATCTAGCGGGATCACAGATACGCAGTATTTT
CSARISSGITDTQYF
>TRBV6-1|TRBJ2-3|many|-
TGTGCCAGCAGCCTACGACTGGGGGATACGCAGTATTTT
CASSLRLGDTQYF
>TRBV12-3/TRBV12-4|TRBJ2-7|many|-
TGTGCCAGCAGTCAGCAACCCCAGGGGGGCTACGAGCAGTACTTC
CASSQQPQGGYEQYF
>TRBV10-1|TRBJ2-3|few|TRBD2
TGCGCCAGCAGTGAGTCTTCGGGGACTAACCCGTATTTT
CASSESSGTNPYF
>TRBV14|TRBJ2-1|many|-
TGTGCCAGCAGCCAAGGTTTGCCCCGCGCTCGCAATGAGCAGTTCTTC
CASSQGLPRARNEQFF
>TRBV5-1|TRBJ2-6|-|TRBD1
TGCGCCAGCAGCCGCGACAGGGGAGGTGGGGCCAACGTCCTGACTTTC
CASSRDRGGGANVLTF
>TRBV5-1|TRBJ2-5|-|-
TGCGCCAGCAGCTTTCAGGGTACCGCGGAGACCCAGTACTTC
CASSFQGTAETQYF
>TRBV7-9|TRBJ2-1|many|-
TGTGCCAGCAGCTTAGTTTCGGTGGGTGAGCAGTTCTTC
CASSLVSVGEQFF
>TRBV18|TRBJ2-7|-|-
TGTGCCAGCTCAGCCCCCGGGCCGGAAGCCTACGAGCAGTACTTC
CASSAPGPEAYEQYF
>TRBV6-6|TRBJ2-7|many|-
TGTGCCAGCAGTGCCCTGGCCTACGAGCAGTACTTC
CASSALAYEQYF
>TRBV11-2|TRBJ2-5|-|TRBD1
TGTGCCAGCAGCTTAGTAGGGACAGGGGTCTGGGAGACCCAGTACTTC
CASSLVGTGVWETQYF
>TRBV12-3/TRBV12-4|TRBJ2-1|few|-
TGTGCCAGCAGTTTCACCGGAGGGAGCAATGAGCAGTTCTTC
CASSFTGGSNEQFF
>TRBV20-1|TRBJ1-5|-|-
TGCAGTGCATCAGGGAGAGGGAGCAATCAGCCCCAGCATTTT
CSASGRGSNQPQHF
>TRBV20-1|TRBJ2-7|few|-
TGCAGTGCAAAGACCGGGACTGCCGTTTACGAGCAGTACTTC
CSAKTGTAVYEQYF
>TRBV7-2|TRBJ2-1|few|TRBD1
TGTGCCAGTCGGAGACAGGGGGCGATTAATGAGCAGTTCTTC
CASRRQGAINEQFF
>TRBV5-6|TRBJ1-1|many|-
TGTGCCAGCAGCTTGGTCCGGAACACTGAAGCTTTCTTT
CASSLVRNTEAFF
>TRBV28|TRBJ2-3|-|TRBD1
TGTGCCAGCAGCCTGGGACAGCCAGATACGCAGTATTTT
CASSLGQPDTQYF
>TRBV6-5|TRBJ2-2|many|-
TGTGCCAGCACGCCCCCCGGGGGAGCCGGGGAGCTGTTTTTT
CASTPPGGAGELFF
>TRBV11-2|TRBJ2-7|many|-
TGTGCCAGCAGCTCTGAGGGGTACGAGCAGTACTTC
CASSSEGYEQYF
>TRBV30|TRBJ1-5|-|TRBD1
TGTGCCTGGACCCGACAGGGAGTCTATCAGCCCCAGCATTTT
CAWTRQGVYQPQHF
>TRBV5-1|TRBJ2-5|few|-
TGCGCCAGCACAGGGGGGAGCGGAATTCAAGAGACCCAGTACTTC
CASTGGSGIQETQYF
>TRBV2|TRBJ2-7|-|TRBD2
TGTGCCAGCAGGGGACTAGCGGGGGAGCAGTACTTC
CASRGLAGEQYF